These 25 T cell receptor beta chains share one sample of origin, sequenced in a study of Ad26.COV2.S vaccination and SARS-CoV-2 variants. The treatment here: some 20 received Ad26.COV2.S at low or high dose, single or two shots; five or six received placebo; per-sample allocation not given. Each sample was drawn 63 days after the first injection (of vaccine or placebo). Profiling relied on immunoSEQ multiplex PCR, and the TCRdb table lists in-frame clones only, not all of them. The sample includes some 640,000 clones, more than 70% of them seen just once. The specimen comprised peripheral blood, sampled in a trial of Ad26.COV2.S vaccine versus placebo. The receptors stem from a person between 18 and 65 years old who received the Ad26.COV2.S COVID-19 vaccine or a placebo.

V gene TRBV18 combines with J gene TRBJ2-1; 10 nucleotides match TRBD2. With 2 bases clipped from V and 6 bases from J, the junction kept 7 bases outside the gene matches. The length of the CDR3 is 16 residues. Germline V lookup: CDR1 KGHSH, CDR2 LQKENI. The chain's CDR3 is CASSPRKREGLNEQFF. CDR3 bases: TGTGCCAGCTCACCAAGGAAGCGGGAGGGCCTCAATGAGCAGTTCTTC.

Written as DNA, the CDR3 is TGTGCCAGCTCACCAAGACAGTACAATGAGCAGTTCTTC. The encoded protein is CASSPRQYNEQFF. This rearrangement joins TRBV18 to TRBJ2-1; weak D call: TRBD1 (5 bases). From germline, CDR1 is KGHSH and CDR2 LQKENI. This CDR3 has 13 amino acids. V lost 2 bases, J lost 4 bases, and 6 bases lay in between. Using reference TRBV18 and TRBJ2-1 for the parts outside the CDR3, the full variable domain is NAGVMQNPRHLVRRRGQEARLRCSPMKGHSHVYWYRQLPEEGLKFMVYLQKENIIDESGMPKERFSAEFPKEGPSILRIQQVVRGDSAAYFCASSPRQYNEQFFGPGTRLTVL.

The chain is built from TRBV25-1 and TRBJ2-2; a weak D match, TRBD1 (6 bases). The germline gives CDR1 MGHDK, CDR2 SYGVNS. V gave up 7 bases and J gave up 4 bases, with 16 bases separating them. This CDR3 is 15 amino acids long. CDR3 region: CASTALGAGTGELFF. CDR3 sequence (DNA): TGTGCCAGCACTGCCCTGGGGGCGGGCACCGGGGAGCTGTTTTTT.

This rearrangement joins TRBV6-5 to TRBJ1-6, with TRBD1 matching 8 bases. The germline V gene encodes CDR1 MNHEY and CDR2 SVGAGI. The CDR3 consists of 16 residues. Trimming cost V 0 bases and J 9 bases; bases outside gene matches: 7. CDR3 protein: CASSYSIQGDFSPLHF. As DNA, the CDR3 is TGTGCCAGCAGTTACTCGATACAGGGGGATTTTTCACCCCTCCACTTT.

The chain is built from TRBV4-2 and TRBJ2-7; D gene unclear. The CDR3 covers 15 residues. Germline V gene sequence: CDR1 LGHNA, CDR2 YNFKEQ. The ends were cut back, 0 bases at V and 1 base at J, with 10 bases in the middle. Written as DNA, the CDR3 is TGTGCCAGCAGCCAAGATTTGGATTATTCCTACGAGCAGTACTTC. Translation gives CASSQDLDYSYEQYF.

The chain employs TRBV6-5 and TRBJ2-7, with 8 nucleotides matching TRBD1. The CDR3 sequence is 15 residues long. The V gene's germline CDR1 is MNHEY and CDR2 SVGAGI. The junction had 6 bases not matched to a gene; V was cut back by 2 bases and J by 3 bases. The CDR3 DNA reads as TGTGCCAGCAGTTACGCCGGACAGGGAGTCTACGAGCAGTACTTC. This gives the protein CASSYAGQGVYEQYF.

This clone appeared a single time. This chain joins TRBV7-8 and TRBJ2-7, with 9 positions matching TRBD1. V dropped 1 base and J dropped 6; count of bases not matched to a gene: 4. The CDR3 runs 14 residues. Germline V lookup: CDR1 SGHVS, CDR2 FQNEAQ. CDR3 protein: CASSLGGDRVEQYF. Here the CDR3 DNA reads TGTGCCAGCAGCTTAGGGGGGGACAGGGTCGAGCAGTACTTC.

The chain recombines TRBV18 with TRBJ2-3; D not resolved. The CDR3 extends over 13 amino acids. CDR1 and CDR2 (germline): KGHSH, LQKENI. With 3 bases removed from V and 6 bases from J, the gap between germline ends came to 10 bases. CDR3: CASSPQRYDTQYF. CDR3 nucleotide sequence: TGTGCCAGCTCACCCCAGAGATACGATACGCAGTATTTT.

V is TRBV4-2 and J is TRBJ2-7; TRBD1 agrees at 10 bases. V shed 0 bases, J shed 5 bases, and the junction held 10 bases outside the gene matches. Germline values: CDR1 LGHNA, CDR2 YNFKEQ. CDR3 length equals 17 residues. CDR3 nucleotides: TGTGCCAGCAGCCAAGACTTGCCGGGACAGGGGCCCGACGAGCAGTACTTC. This encodes CASSQDLPGQGPDEQYF.

The J gene is TRBJ2-5, the V gene TRBV7-2; possibly TRBD1 for D (5 bases). The germline CDR1 and CDR2 sequences are SGHTA and FQGNSA. CDR3 length equals 14 residues. V was clipped by 2 bases and J by 5 bases, with 12 bases between them. CDR3 residues: CASSLLLGRETQYF. In nucleotides, the CDR3 is TGTGCCAGCAGCTTACTATTGGGGCGGGAGACCCAGTACTTC. The full variable domain, in which reference TRBV7-2 and TRBJ2-5 provide the parts outside the CDR3, is GAGVSQSPSNKVTEKGKDVELRCDPISGHTALYWYRQSLGQGLEFLIYFQGNSAPDKSGLPSDRFSAERTGGSVSTLTIQRTQQEDSAVYLCASSLLLGRETQYFGPGTRLLVL.

V and J are TRBV2 and TRBJ1-6, with TRBD1 matching over 12 bases. CDR3 length: 14 amino acids. The V gene's germline CDR1 is SNHLY and CDR2 FYNNEI. Trimming cost V 6 bases and J 9 bases; bases outside gene matches: 3. DNA of the CDR3: TGTGCCAGCAGGGGGGGACAGGGGGCTTCACCCCTCCACTTT. Protein sequence: CASRGGQGASPLHF.

The rearrangement uses TRBV6-6 and TRBJ1-2; D may be TRBD1 (6 bases). V was clipped by 8 bases and J by 3 bases, with 16 bases between them. This CDR3 comprises 14 residues. Germline V gene lookup returns CDR1 MNHNY and CDR2 SVGAGI (reference sequence). Here the CDR3 DNA reads TGTGCCAGCGGGGGCCCGGGTACGGACTATGGCTACACCTTC. Its translation: CASGGPGTDYGYTF.

This chain joins TRBV19 and TRBJ1-2; D remains unclear. Germline assignment: CDR1 LNHDA and CDR2 SQIVND (reference sequence). V lost 6 bases to trimming and J lost 0 bases, with 11 bases between them. The CDR3 runs 14 residues. The CDR3 loop is CASSLGVANYGYTF. The CDR3 coding sequence is TGTGCCAGTAGCCTTGGAGTAGCTAACTATGGCTACACCTTC.

The chain has TRBV6-5 and TRBJ1-5; D is uncertain. The V end lost 0 bases, the J end lost 3 bases, and 3 bases lay between the germline ends. The CDR3 is 13 amino acids. CDR1 and CDR2 (germline): MNHEY, SVGAGI. Here the CDR3 DNA reads TGTGCCAGCAGTTACTCTCACAATCAGCCCCAGCATTTT. It specifies CASSYSHNQPQHF.

J is TRBJ1-5 and V is TRBV6-1, with D perhaps matching TRBD1 (6 bases). Germline loops: CDR1 MNHNS, CDR2 SASEGT. CDR3 size: 15 residues. The V and J ends lost 0 bases and 1 base respectively, with 7 bases between them. The CDR3 sequence: CASSEAGQSNQPQHF. The DNA of the CDR3 is TGTGCCAGCAGTGAAGCCGGACAGAGCAATCAGCCCCAGCATTTT.

This chain joins TRBV10-3 and TRBJ2-2; possible D gene TRBD1, 5 bases. Between the trimmed V and J ends, which lost 4 bases and 6 bases, there was a span of 12 bases. The CDR3 totals 14 residues. CDR1 and CDR2 (germline): ENHRY, SYGVKD. The CDR3 loop is CAISGGRSPGELFF. The CDR3, as DNA: TGTGCCATCAGTGGGGGCCGTTCCCCCGGGGAGCTGTTTTTT.

The chain has TRBV7-2 and TRBJ1-6; no clear D gene. Germline V gene data show CDR1 as SGHTA and CDR2 as FQGNSA. CDR3 size: 13 residues. V gave up 3 bases and J gave up 10 bases, with 10 bases separating them. CDR3 in DNA: TGTGCCAGCAGCTTGGGAAGGACCTCACCCCTCCACTTT. Its protein is CASSLGRTSPLHF.

The V gene is TRBV19, the J gene TRBJ1-3; D not resolved. Trimming removed 4 bases at V and 0 bases at J, with 10 bases between. Germline V gives CDR1 LNHDA, CDR2 SQIVND (reference sequence). The CDR3 spans 15 residues. The CDR3 protein is CASSTELSSGNTIYF. The CDR3 DNA sequence: TGTGCCAGTAGTACTGAACTGAGCTCTGGAAACACCATATATTTT. Full variable domain (remainder filled in from reference TRBV19 and TRBJ1-3): DGGITQSPKYLFRKEGQNVTLSCEQNLNHDAMYWYRQDPGQGLRLIYYSQIVNDFQKGDIAEGYSVSREKKESFPLTVTSAQKNPTAFYLCASSTELSSGNTIYFGEGSWLTVV.

The rearrangement links TRBV5-6 to TRBJ1-1, with unresolved D. Germline V gives CDR1 SGHDT, CDR2 YYEEEE. Trimming stripped 5 bases from V and 2 bases from J, with 25 bases between. The CDR3 covers 18 residues. CDR3 sequence reads: CASSKPGSALGVNTEAFF. The CDR3, as DNA: TGTGCCAGCAGTAAACCGGGGAGTGCCCTCGGGGTAAACACTGAAGCTTTCTTT.

V and J are TRBV19 and TRBJ1-2; TRBD1 might be the D (5 bases). V was cut by 5 bases and J by 3 bases, with 13 bases left in between. The CDR3 has 14 amino acids. The germline V gene encodes CDR1 LNHDA and CDR2 SQIVND (reference sequence). CDR3: CASSPRGGDYGYTF. CDR3 in DNA: TGTGCCAGTAGTCCCCGCGGAGGGGACTATGGCTACACCTTC.

The CDR3 loop is CASRETGTPSEQYF. In DNA, the CDR3 is TGTGCCAGCAGGGAAACCGGGACACCCTCCGAGCAGTACTTC. The rearrangement joins TRBV2 to TRBJ2-7; perhaps TRBD1 as D (6 bases). The CDR3 runs 14 residues. CDR1 is SNHLY, CDR2 FYNNEI, per germline. Deletions cut 6 bases from V and 6 bases from J, with 18 bases between. The whole variable domain, filled in from reference TRBV2 and TRBJ2-7, reads EPEVTQTPSHQVTQMGQEVILRCVPISNHLYFYWYRQILGQKVEFLVSFYNNEISEKSEIFDDQFSVERPDGSNFTLKIRSTKLEDSAMYFCASRETGTPSEQYFGPGTRLTVT.

As for this clone: In the same sample, other DNA sequences code for this CDR3. The chain uses TRBV27 and TRBJ2-1; 8 bases map to TRBD2. This CDR3 contains 15 residues. Germline assignment: CDR1 MNHEY and CDR2 SMNVEV (reference sequence). With V trimmed by 3 bases and J by 4 bases, 5 bases remained unmatched. The CDR3 DNA reads TGTGCCAGCAGTTTGGGAACTAGCGGTTACAATGAGCAGTTCTTC. Its protein is CASSLGTSGYNEQFF.

The chain uses TRBV18 and TRBJ2-5; 8 positions agree with TRBD1. The CDR3 length is 14 residues. Germline assignment: CDR1 KGHSH and CDR2 LQKENI. J was trimmed by 4 bases and V by 4 bases; bases with no gene match: 5. DNA for the CDR3: TGTGCCAGCTCACAAGACAGGGGTGGAGAGACCCAGTACTTC. Encoded protein: CASSQDRGGETQYF.

CDR3 region: CASSMVPPPASDTQYF. For the CDR3, the DNA is TGTGCCAGTAGTATGGTACCCCCTCCCGCATCAGATACGCAGTATTTT. The chain employs TRBV19 and TRBJ2-3; no reliable D call. Trimming took off 3 bases at V and 4 bases at J, with 17 bases between the two ends. The CDR3 contains 16 residues. CDR1 and CDR2 (germline): LNHDA, SQIVND (reference sequence).

The chain joins TRBV30 to TRBJ1-4; 7 bases are shared with TRBD1. J was trimmed by 3 bases and V by 2 bases; bases with no gene match: 3. In germline, CDR1 is GTSNPN, CDR2 SVGIG (reference sequence). CDR3 length equals 14 residues. The CDR3 DNA reads TGTGCCTGGAGTACCGGGACAGCTAATGAAAAACTGTTTTTT. It encodes CAWSTGTANEKLFF. The full variable domain, completed using reference TRBV30 and TRBJ1-4, is SQTIHQWPATLVQPVGSPLSLECTVEGTSNPNLYWYRQAAGRGLQLLFYSVGIGQISSEVPQNLSASRPQDRQFILSSKKLLLSDSGFYLCAWSTGTANEKLFFGSGTQLSVL.